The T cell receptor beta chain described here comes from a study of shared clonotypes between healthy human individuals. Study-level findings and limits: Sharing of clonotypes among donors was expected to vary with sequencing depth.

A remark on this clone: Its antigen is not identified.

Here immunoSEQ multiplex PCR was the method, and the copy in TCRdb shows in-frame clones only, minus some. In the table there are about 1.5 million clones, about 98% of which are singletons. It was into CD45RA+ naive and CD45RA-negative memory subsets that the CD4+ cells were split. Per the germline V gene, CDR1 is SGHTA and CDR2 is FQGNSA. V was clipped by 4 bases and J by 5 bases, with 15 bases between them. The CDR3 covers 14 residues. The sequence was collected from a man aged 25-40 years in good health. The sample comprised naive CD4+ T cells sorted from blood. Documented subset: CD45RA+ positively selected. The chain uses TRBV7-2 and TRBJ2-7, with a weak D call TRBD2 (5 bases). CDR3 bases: TGTGCCAGCAGCTCCGGACTCTACGCCGACGAGCAGTACTTC. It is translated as CASSSGLYADEQYF.